Each of the 25 T cell receptor beta chains below was sequenced from the same sample in a study of CD8 T cells in ankylosing spondylitis. Findings and caveats of the study: It appeared that ankylosing spondylitis blood was characterized by a TCR beta motif of under ten highly homologous variants.

Their cognate antigens are unknown. TCRdb itself ran the 5' RACE reads through MiXCR, one entry per CDR3 protein. This sample has 800,000 to 900,000 distinct CDR3 sequences, with approximately 10% found just once. The specimen was blood, either unsorted or a sorted T cell fraction (not recorded which). These receptors were taken from a male donor with ankylosing spondylitis.

The chain's CDR3 is CSARAAGRSAFF. The CDR3 DNA reads TGCAGTGCTAGGGCGGCAGGGCGGTCAGCTTTCTTT. The V gene is TRBV20-1, the J gene TRBJ1-1; perhaps TRBD1 as D (5 bases). The germline V gene has CDR1 DFQATT and CDR2 SNEGSKA (reference sequence). Trimming cost V 3 bases and J 10 bases, with 15 bases left between them. The length of the CDR3 is 12 residues.

This clonotype was seen a handful of times. The chain combines TRBV28 with TRBJ2-7, with D perhaps matching TRBD1 (5 bases). The CDR3 totals 13 residues. V lost 6 bases, J lost 1 base, and 10 bases lay in between. Germline V CDR1 and CDR2: MDHEN, SYDVKM. This chain's CDR3 is CASRGVLSYEQYF. DNA for the CDR3: TGTGCCAGCAGAGGGGTCCTATCCTACGAGCAGTACTTC.

The chain joins TRBV2 to TRBJ2-1; no reliable D call. V gave up 3 bases and J gave up 8 bases, with 8 bases separating them. Germline-derived CDR1 and CDR2 are SNHLY and FYNNEI. The CDR3 is made up of 12 amino acids. CDR3 sequence reads: CASSEMVYEQFF. DNA for the CDR3: TGTGCCAGCAGTGAGATGGTGTATGAGCAGTTCTTC.

This clonotype occurred many times. This chain links TRBV29-1 with TRBJ2-2; TRBD1 matches at 7 bases. Germline V gives CDR1 SQVTM, CDR2 ANQGSEA. Trimming cost V 5 bases and J 1 base; bases outside gene matches: 4. The CDR3 length is 14 residues. The CDR3 reads CSVLGQLNTGELFF. CDR3 coding DNA: TGCAGCGTTCTGGGACAGTTGAACACCGGGGAGCTGTTTTTT.

This chain joins TRBV5-1 and TRBJ1-1; TRBD1 might be the D (6 bases). The CDR3 extends over 13 amino acids. V was clipped by 0 bases and J by 6 bases, with 9 bases between them. CDR1 and CDR2 from the germline V gene are SGHRS and YFSETQ. CDR3 region: CASSLETGSEAFF. CDR3 DNA: TGCGCCAGCAGCTTGGAGACAGGTTCTGAAGCTTTCTTT.

The chain combines TRBV20-1 with TRBJ1-4, with D possibly TRBD1 on 6 matching bases. The germline V gene has CDR1 DFQATT and CDR2 SNEGSKA (reference sequence). The CDR3 covers 14 residues. Trimming took 0 bases from V and 7 from J, leaving 12 bases between them. The DNA for the CDR3 is TGCAGTGCTAGAGATTTCAGGGGAAGTGAAAAACTGTTTTTT. This sequence encodes CSARDFRGSEKLFF.

This clonotype has just a few counts. The chain carries TRBV4-2 and TRBJ1-1; tentatively, D is TRBD1 (5 bases). CDR1 LGHNA and CDR2 YNFKEQ come from the germline V gene. This CDR3 is built from 13 residues. Trimming shortened V by 1 base and J by 9 bases, and 12 bases separated the two germline ends. The CDR3 DNA follows: TGTGCCAGCAGCCAAGTTGGCAGGGCGAAAGCTTTCTTT. Residues: CASSQVGRAKAFF.

The gene calls are TRBV11-2 and TRBJ1-1; D remains ambiguous. The V gene lost 2 bases and the J gene lost 7 bases, with 8 bases spanning the gap. Germline values: CDR1 SGHAT, CDR2 FQNNGV. The CDR3 spans 12 residues. The chain's CDR3 is CASSLKGNEAFF. The CDR3 DNA sequence: TGTGCCAGCAGCTTAAAAGGAAATGAAGCTTTCTTT. The complete variable domain, with remaining parts taken from reference TRBV11-2 and TRBJ1-1, reads EAGVAQSPRYKIIEKRQSVAFWCNPISGHATLYWYQQILGQGPKLLIQFQNNGVVDDSQLPKDRFSAERLKGVDSTLKIQPAKLEDSAVYLCASSLKGNEAFFGQGTRLTVV.

This clonotype was counted ten times or more. The chain links TRBV6-5 to TRBJ1-1; maybe TRBD1 (6 bases). Germline assignment: CDR1 MNHEY and CDR2 SVGAGI. This CDR3 spans 15 amino acids. Trimming took 2 bases from V and 0 from J, leaving 10 bases between them. CDR3 DNA: TGTGCCAGCAGTTACGGGGGGGCTATGAACACTGAAGCTTTCTTT. Its protein is CASSYGGAMNTEAFF.

This clonotype has a count of ten or more. The V call is TRBV29-1, the J call TRBJ2-2; the match to TRBD1 covers 9 bases. V shed 5 bases, J shed 1 base, and the junction held 2 bases outside the gene matches. CDR3 length: 14 amino acids. CDR1 is SQVTM, CDR2 ANQGSEA, per germline. As DNA, the CDR3 is TGCAGCGTTAGGGGACAGGGGAACACCGGGGAGCTGTTTTTT. Its protein is CSVRGQGNTGELFF.

This clonotype was detected a few times. The chain recombines TRBV6-1 with TRBJ1-1; 8 bases align to TRBD1. Germline lookup yields CDR1 MNHNS and CDR2 SASEGT. The CDR3 runs 14 residues. The V gene end was trimmed by 6 bases and the J gene end by 6 bases; junction bases not matched to a gene: 9. The CDR3 DNA reads as TGTGCCAGCAGCCTCGACAGGGGTTGGGCTGAAGCTTTCTTT. It is translated as CASSLDRGWAEAFF.

This clonotype has just a few counts. The chain joins TRBV28 to TRBJ2-7, with TRBD1 identical over 11 bases. The CDR3 extends over 16 amino acids. The V gene end was trimmed by 6 bases and the J gene end by 2 bases; junction bases not matched to a gene: 9. In germline, CDR1 is MDHEN, CDR2 SYDVKM. The chain's CDR3 is CASRRYQGQGAYEQYF. Here the CDR3 DNA reads TGTGCCAGCAGACGATATCAGGGACAGGGGGCCTACGAGCAGTACTTC. Filled out from reference TRBV28 and TRBJ2-7, the complete variable domain reads DVKVTQSSRYLVKRTGEKVFLECVQDMDHENMFWYRQDPGLGLRLIYFSYDVKMKEKGDIPEGYSVSREKKERFSLILESASTNQTSMYLCASRRYQGQGAYEQYFGPGTRLTVT.

This clonotype was found a few times. This chain links TRBV7-9 with TRBJ2-7; no definite D call. The V end lost 8 bases, the J end lost 4 bases, and 12 bases lay between the germline ends. The CDR3 spans 12 residues. Per germline, CDR1 SEHNR and CDR2 FQNEAQ (reference sequence). This CDR3 reads CASSSRDYEQYF. For the CDR3, the DNA is TGTGCCAGCTCGTCCCGCGATTACGAGCAGTACTTC. Together with reference TRBV7-9 and TRBJ2-7, the CDR3 gives the full variable domain: DTGVSQNPRHKITKRGQNVTFRCDPISEHNRLYWYRQTLGQGPEFLTYFQNEAQLEKSRLLSDRFSAERPKGSFSTLEIQRTEQGDSAMYLCASSSRDYEQYFGPGTRLTVT.

This chain links TRBV6-2 or TRBV6-3 with TRBJ2-2; tentatively, D is TRBD1 (6 bases). Germline CDR1 reads MNHEY; CDR2 reads SVGEGT. This CDR3 region has 15 residues. V was cut by 6 bases and J by 4 bases, with 15 bases left in between. The chain's CDR3 is CASSRPGTSTGELFF. The CDR3 region has the DNA TGTGCCAGCAGCCGTCCCGGGACAAGCACCGGGGAGCTGTTTTTT.

This clonotype has just one count. The genes are TRBV20-1 and TRBJ2-5, with 7 bases aligning to TRBD2. The J segment lost 5 bases and the V segment lost 8 bases, leaving 20 bases of the junction unmatched. The CDR3 runs to 16 residues. Germline V gene data show CDR1 as DFQATT and CDR2 as SNEGSKA (reference sequence). This CDR3 is CSTFPPTGLHGETQYF. The CDR3 coding sequence is TGCAGTACCTTCCCCCCTACGGGACTACATGGGGAGACCCAGTACTTC.

This clonotype was counted at least ten times. The chain links TRBV5-5 to TRBJ2-5; D remains unclear. Looked up from germline, CDR1 is SGHKS and CDR2 is YYEKEE (reference sequence). The CDR3 is 13 amino acids. Trimming cost V 6 bases and J 1 base, with 10 bases left between them. The chain's CDR3 is CASTLTVQETQYF. Written as DNA, the CDR3 is TGTGCCAGCACCTTAACCGTCCAAGAGACCCAGTACTTC.

This clonotype was counted between two and nine times. The J gene is TRBJ1-2, the V gene TRBV5-1; no clear D. This CDR3 comprises 13 residues. Germline values: CDR1 SGHRS, CDR2 YFSETQ. Trimming stripped 7 bases from V and 4 bases from J, with 14 bases between. CDR3 residues: CASAEGSSYGYTF. The CDR3 bases are TGCGCCAGCGCTGAGGGCTCTTCCTATGGCTACACCTTC.

In its sample, this clonotype was seen a few times. The V call is TRBV2, the J call TRBJ2-1, with no clear D. Trimming cost V 4 bases and J 7 bases, with 11 bases left between them. Per germline, CDR1 SNHLY and CDR2 FYNNEI. This CDR3 spans 13 amino acids. This CDR3 is CASSVLVGNEQFF. CDR3 nucleotides: TGTGCCAGCAGTGTTTTAGTGGGGAATGAGCAGTTCTTC.

V usage is TRBV18 and J usage is TRBJ2-5; no definite D call. V lost 2 bases, J lost 0 bases, and 13 bases lay in between. The CDR3 covers 16 residues. Germline V gene lookup returns CDR1 KGHSH and CDR2 LQKENI. The CDR3 DNA reads as TGTGCCAGCTCACCAACGAGACACTCAAACCAAGAGACCCAGTACTTC. This gives the protein CASSPTRHSNQETQYF.

This clonotype was counted ten times or more. This chain connects TRBV12-3 or TRBV12-4 to TRBJ2-7; no definite D call. V lost 2 bases and J 2 bases, leaving 7 bases between the germline ends. This CDR3 is built from 13 residues. CDR3 DNA sequence: TGTGCCAGCAGTTTAAGGGAAACCTACGAGCAGTACTTC. Translated: CASSLRETYEQYF.

In its sample, this clonotype was seen many times. V gene TRBV7-2 combines with J gene TRBJ2-7; TRBD1 or TRBD2 may be the D gene (5 bases each). V dropped 3 bases and J dropped 4 bases, with 7 bases sitting between them. In germline, CDR1 is SGHTA, CDR2 FQGNSA. The CDR3 length is 12 residues. The CDR3 sequence: CASSFGAYEQYF. The CDR3 DNA reads as TGTGCCAGCAGCTTCGGGGCATACGAGCAGTACTTC.

The CDR3 nucleotides are TGCAGCGTTGAGGGACAGGGGAGGGCCTACGAGCAGTACTTC. Its translation is CSVEGQGRAYEQYF. The chain joins TRBV29-1 to TRBJ2-7; TRBD1 matches 10 bases. The CDR3 sequence is 14 residues long. The germline V gene has CDR1 SQVTM and CDR2 ANQGSEA. V was pared by 3 bases and J by 2 bases, with 4 bases of the junction left unmatched.

The genes are TRBV11-2 and TRBJ1-5; a weak D match, TRBD1 (6 bases). The CDR3 has 15 residues. Germline V gene data show CDR1 as SGHAT and CDR2 as FQNNGV. The V and J ends lost 8 bases and 3 bases respectively, with 17 bases between them. The CDR3 nucleotides are TGTGCCAGCGGGGGCGGGGGTTCAGACAATCAGCCCCAGCATTTT. This gives the protein CASGGGGSDNQPQHF.

This clonotype has ten or more counts. The chain uses TRBV20-1 and TRBJ2-1; 11 nucleotides line up with TRBD2. Germline CDR1 and CDR2: DFQATT and SNEGSKA (reference sequence). This CDR3 is built from 16 residues. J lost 3 bases, V lost 5 bases, and 9 bases had no gene match. The CDR3 DNA is TGCAGTGCTCGTTCTGGGACTAGCGGCTTCTACAATGAGCAGTTCTTC. Protein sequence: CSARSGTSGFYNEQFF.

This clonotype was detected ten times or more. The genes are TRBV12-3 or TRBV12-4 and TRBJ2-1, with D uncertain. V was shortened by 4 bases and J by 8 bases, with 6 bases between the two germline ends. The CDR3 is 11 amino acids. The CDR3 here is CASSYLDEQFF. CDR3 in DNA: TGTGCCAGCAGTTACTTAGATGAGCAGTTCTTC.